A single sample is the source of the 20 T cell receptor beta chains below, sequenced in a study of siplizumab effects on memory and regulatory T cells. Sequencing was performed with immunoSEQ multiplex PCR; in TCRdb, only in-frame clones are kept and a portion is missing. This table holds 55,000 to 70,000 clones, 85% to 95% found once. Material: CD8+ T cells sorted from blood. The receptors derive from a human donor in good health.

This clone was seen a few times. The V and J genes are TRBV7-8 and TRBJ2-1; TRBD2 matches 9 bases. CDR1 is SGHVS, CDR2 FQNEAQ, per germline. Trimming cost V 5 bases and J 7 bases; bases outside gene matches: 12. The CDR3 runs to 16 residues. The CDR3 sequence is CASSGEVREGTNEQFF. For the CDR3, the DNA is TGTGCCAGCAGCGGCGAAGTGCGGGAGGGGACTAATGAGCAGTTCTTC.

V is TRBV2 and J is TRBJ2-7, with unresolved D. There are 11 residues in the CDR3. Germline V gene data show CDR1 as SNHLY and CDR2 as FYNNEI. Deletions cut 6 bases from V and 0 bases from J, with 3 bases between. The CDR3 DNA is TGTGCCAGCAGAAGCTCCTACGAGCAGTACTTC. Its protein is CASRSSYEQYF. The entire variable domain, with the rest obtained from reference TRBV2 and TRBJ2-7, is as follows: EPEVTQTPSHQVTQMGQEVILRCVPISNHLYFYWYRQILGQKVEFLVSFYNNEISEKSEIFDDQFSVERPDGSNFTLKIRSTKLEDSAMYFCASRSSYEQYFGPGTRLTVT.

This clone was seen once. J is TRBJ2-3 and V is TRBV9; D uncertain. V lost 0 bases to trimming and J lost 2 bases, with 7 bases between them. CDR3 length: 14 amino acids. Germline CDR1 and CDR2: SGDLS and YYNGEE. CDR3 DNA sequence: TGTGCCAGCAGCGTAGCGGGCGACACAGATACGCAGTATTTT. Protein product: CASSVAGDTDTQYF.

The chain combines TRBV4-2 with TRBJ2-6; D is perhaps TRBD2 (5 bases). Trimming took off 4 bases at V and 2 bases at J, with 12 bases between the two ends. The CDR3 extends over 16 amino acids. Per germline, CDR1 LGHNA and CDR2 YNFKEQ. The CDR3 coding sequence is TGTGCCAGCAGCCCCCTCGAGGGAGCTGGGGCCAACGTCCTGACTTTC. Its translation is CASSPLEGAGANVLTF.

The chain couples TRBV4-1 to TRBJ1-1, with 8 positions matching TRBD1. The germline gives CDR1 MGHRA, CDR2 YSYEKL. The CDR3 consists of 16 residues. V gave up 2 bases and J gave up 2 bases; unmatched junction bases: 7. CDR3 sequence: CASSQHGQGGNTEAFF. CDR3 nucleotides: TGCGCCAGCAGCCAACACGGACAGGGAGGAAACACTGAAGCTTTCTTT.

This chain joins TRBV5-4 and TRBJ2-7, with TRBD2 matching over 11 bases. The CDR3 consists of 15 residues. Trimming at V came to 3 bases and at J to 2 bases, leaving 4 bases not matched to a gene. Germline V gene data show CDR1 as SGHNT and CDR2 as YYREEE (reference sequence). CDR3 sequence: CASSWGLAETYEQYF. The CDR3 bases are TGTGCCAGCAGCTGGGGACTAGCGGAGACCTACGAGCAGTACTTC. The variable domain in full, with the rest retrieved from reference TRBV5-4 and TRBJ2-7, is ETGVTQSPTHLIKTRGQQVTLRCSSQSGHNTVSWYQQALGQGPQFIFQYYREEENGRGNFPPRFSGLQFPNYSSELNVNALELDDSALYLCASSWGLAETYEQYFGPGTRLTVT.

The chain links TRBV10-3 to TRBJ2-1; TRBD2 matches 7 bases. The J segment lost 0 bases and the V segment lost 5 bases, leaving 4 bases of the junction unmatched. The germline gives CDR1 ENHRY, CDR2 SYGVKD. The CDR3 spans 15 residues. The CDR3 region has the DNA TGTGCCATCAGTACTAGCGACTACTCCTACAATGAGCAGTTCTTC. It is translated as CAISTSDYSYNEQFF.

V and J are TRBV6-5 and TRBJ1-2; 8 nucleotides line up with TRBD1. Germline CDR1 and CDR2: MNHEY and SVGAGI. This CDR3 contains 15 residues. V lost 0 bases and J lost 4; bases outside the gene matches: 4. Here the CDR3 DNA reads TGTGCCAGCAGTTACTCGGGACAGGTCGGCTATGGCTACACCTTC. This encodes CASSYSGQVGYGYTF.

The CDR3 DNA reads TGTGCCAGCAGCGGGCACGACACTGAAGCTTTCTTT. Residues: CASSGHDTEAFF. The chain links TRBV9 to TRBJ1-1; D is uncertain. There are 12 residues in the CDR3. CDR1 is SGDLS, CDR2 YYNGEE, per germline. V was clipped by 3 bases and J by 3 bases, with 6 bases between them.

This rearrangement joins TRBV9 to TRBJ2-1; maybe TRBD2 (6 bases). V lost 0 bases and J lost 5, with 9 bases in between. The CDR3 loop spans 14 amino acids. Germline lookup yields CDR1 SGDLS and CDR2 YYNGEE. The CDR3 protein is CASSVVGGNNEQFF. CDR3 DNA sequence: TGTGCCAGCAGCGTAGTGGGGGGAAACAATGAGCAGTTCTTC. The whole variable domain, remainder taken from reference TRBV9 and TRBJ2-1, is DSGVTQTPKHLITATGQRVTLRCSPRSGDLSVYWYQQSLDQGLQFLIQYYNGEERAKGNILERFSAQQFPDLHSELNLSSLELGDSALYFCASSVVGGNNEQFFGPGTRLTVL.

J is TRBJ2-7 and V is TRBV7-9; D is possibly TRBD1 or TRBD2 (5 bases each). Germline CDR1 reads SEHNR; CDR2 reads FQNEAQ (reference sequence). This CDR3 has 15 residues. V shed 4 bases and J shed 4 bases, with 17 bases lying between them. The CDR3 protein is CASSWSGGREYEQYF. The CDR3 DNA reads TGTGCCAGCAGCTGGTCTGGCGGCAGGGAGTACGAGCAGTACTTC.

This chain joins TRBV23-1 and TRBJ1-3; 9 bases agree with TRBD1. TRBV23-1 is marked as an open reading frame, function uncertain. The junction had 14 bases not matched to a gene; V was cut back by 5 bases and J by 0 bases. CDR3 length equals 19 residues. CDR3 loop: CASSRKDRGLGFSGNTIYF. DNA of the CDR3: TGCGCCAGCAGTAGAAAGGACAGGGGATTAGGCTTCTCTGGAAACACCATATATTTT.

The DNA of the CDR3 is TGTGCCAGCAGCGAAACCCCGGGACTAAACTACGAGCAGTACTTC. Its translation: CASSETPGLNYEQYF. The rearrangement uses TRBV6-1 and TRBJ2-7, with TRBD2 identical over 7 bases. There are 15 residues in the CDR3. The V gene's germline CDR1 is MNHNS and CDR2 SASEGT. The trim removed 6 bases at V and 3 bases at J, leaving 11 bases unmatched.

The chain links TRBV5-1 to TRBJ1-1, with unresolved D. CDR1 is SGHRS and CDR2 is YFSETQ in the germline V gene. Trimming cost V 7 bases and J 7 bases, with 11 bases left between them. This CDR3 spans 11 amino acids. In DNA, the CDR3 is TGCGCCAGCCAAGTGAGAGGTGAAGCTTTCTTT. Encoded protein: CASQVRGEAFF.

The chain uses TRBV29-1 and TRBJ2-5, with 8 bases that match TRBD2. Germline trimming cut 4 bases from V and 2 bases from J; bases unmatched to any gene: 6. CDR1 and CDR2 (germline): SQVTM, ANQGSEA. The CDR3 totals 14 residues. The CDR3 spells CSVVPTGGQETQYF. CDR3 in DNA: TGCAGCGTTGTCCCGACGGGAGGGCAAGAGACCCAGTACTTC.

V and J are TRBV7-9 and TRBJ1-5, with D possibly being TRBD1 (5 bases). Per germline, CDR1 SEHNR and CDR2 FQNEAQ (reference sequence). CDR3 length: 18 residues. The V end lost 3 bases, the J end lost 0 bases, and 18 bases lay between the germline ends. The CDR3 here is CASSFRLSGGNSNQPQHF. Here the CDR3 DNA reads TGTGCCAGCAGCTTCCGACTCAGCGGGGGTAATAGCAATCAGCCCCAGCATTTT.

The chain carries TRBV5-6 and TRBJ2-5, with 8 bases matching TRBD2. There are 16 residues in the CDR3. V dropped 3 bases and J dropped 0; count of bases not matched to a gene: 7. Germline values: CDR1 SGHDT, CDR2 YYEEEE. CDR3: CASSSLASGYQETQYF. CDR3 in DNA: TGTGCCAGCAGCTCCCTGGCTAGCGGGTACCAAGAGACCCAGTACTTC.

This sequence joins TRBV28 and TRBJ1-2; possible D gene TRBD1, 5 bases. Germline V gene lookup returns CDR1 MDHEN and CDR2 SYDVKM. This CDR3 has 14 residues. Trimming took off 5 bases at V and 4 bases at J, with 14 bases between the two ends. CDR3 in DNA: TGTGCCAGCAGTGCCCCAGGGTTGCGCTATGGCTACACCTTC. Its translation: CASSAPGLRYGYTF.

The chain links TRBV9 to TRBJ2-7; D uncertain. This CDR3 has 11 amino acids. Per the germline V gene, CDR1 is SGDLS and CDR2 is YYNGEE. Trimming took off 3 bases at V and 0 bases at J, with 1 base between the two ends. This chain's CDR3 is CASSASYEQYF. The CDR3 region has the DNA TGTGCCAGCAGCGCCTCCTACGAGCAGTACTTC. The full variable domain, rest sourced from reference TRBV9 and TRBJ2-7, is DSGVTQTPKHLITATGQRVTLRCSPRSGDLSVYWYQQSLDQGLQFLIQYYNGEERAKGNILERFSAQQFPDLHSELNLSSLELGDSALYFCASSASYEQYFGPGTRLTVT.

The J gene is TRBJ1-4, the V gene TRBV30, with D maybe TRBD1 (6 bases). The CDR3 runs 13 residues. In germline, CDR1 is GTSNPN, CDR2 SVGIG (reference sequence). V was cut by 7 bases and J by 5 bases, with 14 bases left in between. The CDR3 nucleotides read TGTGCCTCGGGACATGCCCAAAATGAAAAACTGTTTTTT. Protein product: CASGHAQNEKLFF.